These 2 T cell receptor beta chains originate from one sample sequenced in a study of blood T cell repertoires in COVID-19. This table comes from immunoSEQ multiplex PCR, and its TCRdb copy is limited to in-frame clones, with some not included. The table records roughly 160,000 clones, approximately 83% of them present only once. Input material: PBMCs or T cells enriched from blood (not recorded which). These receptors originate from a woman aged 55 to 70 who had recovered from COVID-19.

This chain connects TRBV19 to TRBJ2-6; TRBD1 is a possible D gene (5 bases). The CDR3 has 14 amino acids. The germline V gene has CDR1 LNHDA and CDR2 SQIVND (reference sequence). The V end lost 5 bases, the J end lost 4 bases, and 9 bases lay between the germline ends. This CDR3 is CASSDSPGANVLTF. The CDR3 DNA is TGTGCCAGTAGTGACAGCCCGGGGGCCAACGTCCTGACTTTC.

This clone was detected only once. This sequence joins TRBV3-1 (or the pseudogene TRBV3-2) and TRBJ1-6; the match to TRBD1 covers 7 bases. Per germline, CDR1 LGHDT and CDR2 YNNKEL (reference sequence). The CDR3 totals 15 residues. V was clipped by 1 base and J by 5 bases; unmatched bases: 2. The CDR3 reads CASSQGRGDNSPLHF. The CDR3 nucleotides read TGTGCCAGCAGCCAAGGCAGGGGGGATAATTCACCCCTCCACTTT.